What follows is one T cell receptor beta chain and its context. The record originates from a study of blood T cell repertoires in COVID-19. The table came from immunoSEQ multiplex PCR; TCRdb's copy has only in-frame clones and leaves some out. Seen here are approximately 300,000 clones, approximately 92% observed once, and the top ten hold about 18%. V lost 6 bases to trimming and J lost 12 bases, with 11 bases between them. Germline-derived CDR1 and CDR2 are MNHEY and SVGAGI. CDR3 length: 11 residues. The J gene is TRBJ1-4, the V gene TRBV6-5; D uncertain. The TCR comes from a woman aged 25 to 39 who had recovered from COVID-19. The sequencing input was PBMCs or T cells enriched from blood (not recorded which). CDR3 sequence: CASSPGWELFF. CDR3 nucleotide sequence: TGTGCCAGCAGCCCCGGGTGGGAACTGTTTTTT.